The 5 T cell receptor beta chains reported below all come from one sample, sequenced in a study of T-cell reconstitution after alpha-beta-depleted transplantation in children. Unique molecular identifiers were used to barcode this TCRbeta library. One entry per CDR3 protein results from TCRdb running MiXCR on the PCR reads. This table has hundreds of thousands of distinct CDR3 sequences, roughly 13% appearing once. This specimen consisted of PBMCs, mostly from graft donor cells, obtained 360 days after TCRalphabeta/CD19-depleted stem cell transplant. All receptors derive from a male patient aged 5 to 17 who had a stem cell transplant for acute myeloid leukemia, so the T cells may come from the graft donor.

V gene TRBV18 combines with J gene TRBJ2-1; the D is unclear. This CDR3 has 9 amino acids. The V gene's germline CDR1 is KGHSH and CDR2 LQKENI. V was cut by 9 bases and J by 10 bases, with 7 bases left in between. As DNA, the CDR3 is TGTGCCAGTCCCCGCGAGCAGTTCTTC. Translating it yields CASPREQFF.

A remark on this clonotype: A read error may explain this, as a much larger clone is one base away. The chain links TRBV29-1 to TRBJ2-5; 7 bases align to TRBD1. In germline, CDR1 is SQVTM, CDR2 ANQGSEA. This CDR3 comprises 11 residues. CDR3 coding DNA: TGCGGCGTGGACAGGCAAGAGACCCAGTACTTC. It is translated as CGVDRQETQYF.

The chain joins TRBV5-1 to TRBJ1-4, with a possible D match to TRBD1 (5 bases). Trimming removed 0 bases at V and 8 bases at J, with 14 bases between. From germline, CDR1 is SGHRS and CDR2 YFSETQ. The CDR3 sequence is 15 residues long. The CDR3 sequence: CASSLAKTREEKLFF. The CDR3 coding sequence is TGCGCCAGCAGCTTGGCCAAGACCAGGGAGGAAAAACTGTTTTTT.

This clonotype was seen a few times. The rearrangement links TRBV15 to TRBJ2-7; possible D gene TRBD2, 7 bases. CDR1 and CDR2 (germline): LNHNV, YYDKDF (reference sequence). Trimming removed 1 base at V and 7 bases at J, with 17 bases between. CDR3 length: 15 residues. This CDR3 reads CATSRVGWEGEEQYF. CDR3 nucleotide sequence: TGTGCCACCAGCAGAGTTGGATGGGAGGGGGAAGAGCAGTACTTC.

In its sample, this clonotype was seen many times. The rearrangement joins TRBV7-2 to TRBJ2-4; D unresolved. Per the germline V gene, CDR1 is SGHTA and CDR2 is FQGNSA. V was cut by 5 bases and J by 7 bases, with 15 bases left in between. The CDR3 is 14 residues long. CDR3 residues: CASSVLPILNIQYF. The DNA of the CDR3 is TGTGCCAGCAGCGTGCTGCCGATCCTGAACATTCAGTACTTC. The variable domain in full, with the rest retrieved from reference TRBV7-2 and TRBJ2-4, is GAGVSQSPSNKVTEKGKDVELRCDPISGHTALYWYRQSLGQGLEFLIYFQGNSAPDKSGLPSDRFSAERTGGSVSTLTIQRTQQEDSAVYLCASSVLPILNIQYFGAGTRLSVL.